The next 15 T cell receptor beta chains were all read from a single sample in a study of blood T cell repertoires in COVID-19. Profiled with immunoSEQ multiplex PCR; TCRdb holds only in-frame clones, not every one. The top ten hold around 20% of the sample, which has roughly 200,000 clones, about 85% seen once. The sequencing sample was made of PBMCs or T cells enriched from blood (not recorded which). These receptors were collected from a man aged 40-49 years who had recovered from COVID-19.

This chain links TRBV3-1 (or the pseudogene TRBV3-2) with TRBJ2-1; no clear D. V dropped 4 bases and J dropped 7 bases, with 11 bases sitting between them. Per germline, CDR1 LGHDT and CDR2 YNNKEL (reference sequence). The CDR3 is made up of 13 amino acids. The CDR3 spells CASSLLVSNEQFF. The CDR3 DNA follows: TGTGCCAGCAGCCTCCTGGTGAGTAATGAGCAGTTCTTC.

The chain recombines TRBV10-1 with TRBJ1-1; D is unresolved. This CDR3 spans 15 amino acids. Trimming stripped 6 bases from V and 0 bases from J, with 14 bases between. The germline CDR1 and CDR2 sequences are WNHNN and SYGVQD (reference sequence). The CDR3 nucleotides are TGCGCCAGCAGCCCTTCCCCGGGAATGAACACTGAAGCTTTCTTT. It codes for CASSPSPGMNTEAFF.

The gene calls are TRBV5-4 and TRBJ1-2; tentatively, D is TRBD1 (6 bases). Germline CDR1 and CDR2: SGHNT and YYREEE (reference sequence). V dropped 4 bases and J dropped 3 bases, with 10 bases sitting between them. There are 13 residues in the CDR3. CDR3 sequence (DNA): TGTGCCAGCAGCAGAGGGGGTGACTATGGCTACACCTTC. Protein: CASSRGGDYGYTF.

The chain has TRBV9 and TRBJ2-7, with TRBD2 matching over 15 bases. Trimming at V came to 3 bases and at J to 5 bases, leaving 6 bases not matched to a gene. CDR3 size: 16 residues. From germline, CDR1 is SGDLS and CDR2 YYNGEE. The CDR3: CASSETGLAGGDEQYF. CDR3 coding DNA: TGTGCCAGCAGCGAAACGGGACTAGCGGGAGGAGACGAGCAGTACTTC.

The genes are TRBV20-1 and TRBJ2-1; 7 bases agree with TRBD2. Germline CDR1 and CDR2: DFQATT and SNEGSKA (reference sequence). J was trimmed by 7 bases and V by 3 bases; bases with no gene match: 12. There are 15 residues in the CDR3. DNA for the CDR3: TGCAGTGCTAGTGGCAGCGGGATGGTTAAGAATGAGCAGTTCTTC. Amino acid sequence: CSASGSGMVKNEQFF.

The chain has TRBV19 and TRBJ1-4; D gene ambiguous. Germline CDR1 is LNHDA and CDR2 is SQIVND (reference sequence). With 5 bases removed from V and 4 bases from J, the gap between germline ends came to 17 bases. CDR3 size: 16 residues. The CDR3 DNA is TGTGCCAGTAGTCCCCAGGTTTGGGCAAATAATGAAAAACTGTTTTTT. Protein sequence: CASSPQVWANNEKLFF.

The chain combines TRBV28 with TRBJ2-7; 9 nucleotides match TRBD2. The CDR3 has 14 amino acids. CDR1 and CDR2 from the germline V gene are MDHEN and SYDVKM. Trimming at V came to 2 bases and at J to 6 bases, leaving 5 bases not matched to a gene. The CDR3 here is CASSLPAGGSEQYF. The CDR3 DNA reads TGTGCCAGCAGTTTACCGGCGGGGGGGAGCGAGCAGTACTTC.

This sequence joins TRBV5-6 and TRBJ2-7; D uncertain. The CDR3 is made up of 13 amino acids. Germline CDR1 and CDR2: SGHDT and YYEEEE. Trimming left V 4 bases short and J 2 bases short, with 10 bases between. The CDR3 region has the DNA TGTGCCAGCAGCCCTCAAGCACCCTACGAGCAGTACTTC. It codes for CASSPQAPYEQYF.

This rearrangement joins TRBV6-5 to TRBJ1-1, with 9 positions matching TRBD1. This CDR3 spans 15 amino acids. Germline lookup yields CDR1 MNHEY and CDR2 SVGAGI. Trimming removed 9 bases from V and 3 bases from J; junction bases left unmatched: 11. DNA for the CDR3: TGTGCCAGTTCCCCTGGGACAGGGAGAGACACTGAAGCTTTCTTT. It translates to CASSPGTGRDTEAFF.

The CDR3 region has the DNA TGCAGCGTCGCCGGGGCTAACTATGGCTACACCTTC. Translating gives CSVAGANYGYTF. The rearrangement links TRBV29-1 to TRBJ1-2; no clear D. The V and J ends lost 6 bases and 0 bases respectively, with 8 bases between them. Per germline, CDR1 SQVTM and CDR2 ANQGSEA. The CDR3 covers 12 residues.

The V gene is TRBV29-1, the J gene TRBJ1-2; D is perhaps TRBD1 (5 bases). Germline CDR1 SQVTM, CDR2 ANQGSEA. CDR3 size: 9 residues. Trimming took 7 bases from V and 11 from J, leaving 11 bases between them. The CDR3 nucleotides are TGCAGCGAGTCGGGGGGATACACCTTC. Translated: CSESGGYTF. The full variable domain, completed using reference TRBV29-1 and TRBJ1-2, is SAVISQKPSRDICQRGTSLTIQCQVDSQVTMMFWYRQQPGQSLTLIATANQGSEATYESGFVIDKFPISRPNLTFSTLTVSNMSPEDSSIYLCSESGGYTFGSGTRLTVV.

The chain has TRBV28 and TRBJ1-4; 8 bases agree with TRBD1. V was clipped by 3 bases and J by 1 base; unmatched bases: 7. This CDR3 has 17 residues. Germline V gene data show CDR1 as MDHEN and CDR2 as SYDVKM. CDR3 amino acids: CASSLDRAIGTNEKLFF. The CDR3 nucleotides read TGTGCCAGCAGTTTGGACAGGGCGATAGGAACTAATGAAAAACTGTTTTTT. Combining the CDR3 with reference TRBV28 and TRBJ1-4 gives the whole variable domain DVKVTQSSRYLVKRTGEKVFLECVQDMDHENMFWYRQDPGLGLRLIYFSYDVKMKEKGDIPEGYSVSREKKERFSLILESASTNQTSMYLCASSLDRAIGTNEKLFFGSGTQLSVL.

The chain carries TRBV7-9 and TRBJ1-2; 8 positions agree with TRBD1. The CDR3 has 14 amino acids. Germline V gene lookup returns CDR1 SEHNR and CDR2 FQNEAQ (reference sequence). J lost 6 bases, V lost 5 bases, and 8 bases had no gene match. The CDR3 sequence: CASSPLSGGNGYTF. CDR3 DNA: TGTGCCAGCAGCCCGTTATCAGGGGGCAATGGCTACACCTTC.

This clone was observed a handful of times. The genes are TRBV7-9 and TRBJ1-3, with unresolved D. CDR1 and CDR2 from the germline V gene are SEHNR and FQNEAQ (reference sequence). The ends were cut back, 1 base at V and 4 bases at J, with 8 bases in the middle. The CDR3 sequence is 14 residues long. CDR3 bases: TGTGCCAGCAGCTTAGGAACATTGGGAAACACCATATATTTT. Encoded protein: CASSLGTLGNTIYF.

The CDR3, as DNA: TGTGCCTGGATTCAGGGAAACACTGAAGCTTTCTTT. Protein sequence: CAWIQGNTEAFF. The J gene is TRBJ1-1, the V gene TRBV30; D perhaps matches TRBD1 (5 bases). Germline V gives CDR1 GTSNPN, CDR2 SVGIG (reference sequence). CDR3 length: 12 residues. V dropped 4 bases and J dropped 2 bases, with 8 bases sitting between them.